Listed below are T cell receptor beta chains from one sample, sequenced in a study of control samples from healthy donors and cancer patients. Profiling relied on immunoSEQ multiplex PCR, and the TCRdb table lists in-frame clones only, not all of them. The profile shows approximately 89,000 clones, 87% of them singletons. The sequencing sample was made of blood. The receptors were sampled from a man over 45 in good health. Both conserved end residues are part of each CDR3. D genes are given only for firm matches. Expanded clones get a size class; other rows say once, few or many, or leave the size out.

j_gene: TRBJ1-4; d_gene: NA; abundance: NA; v_gene: TRBV6-5; CDR3nt: TGTGCCAGCAGGTGGGGAAATGAAAAACTGTTTTTT; CDR3aa: CASRWGNEKLFF
j_gene: TRBJ1-2; d_gene: NA; abundance: once; v_gene: TRBV28; CDR3nt: TGTGCCAGCAGTTTTCCCGGGGGCTATGGCTACACCTTC; CDR3aa: CASSFPGGYGYTF
j_gene: TRBJ1-4; d_gene: NA; abundance: NA; v_gene: TRBV6-5; CDR3nt: TGTGCCAGCAGTTTGTGGGGCCTGGGTAATGAAAAACTGTTTTTT; CDR3aa: CASSLWGLGNEKLFF
j_gene: TRBJ2-2; d_gene: NA; abundance: NA; v_gene: TRBV7-2; CDR3nt: TGTGCCAGCAGCTCCAGGGTAGCGGATAACACCGGGGAGCTGTTTTTT; CDR3aa: CASSSRVADNTGELFF
j_gene: TRBJ2-3; d_gene: TRBD1; abundance: NA; v_gene: TRBV9; CDR3nt: TGTGCCAGCAGCGCCGGGACAGGGGGCTTCACAGATACGCAGTATTTT; CDR3aa: CASSAGTGGFTDTQYF
j_gene: TRBJ2-3; d_gene: NA; abundance: NA; v_gene: TRBV7-2; CDR3nt: TGTGCCAGCAGCTCCCGGGCAGGGCAAGCAGATACGCAGTATTTT; CDR3aa: CASSSRAGQADTQYF
j_gene: TRBJ1-1; d_gene: NA; abundance: once; v_gene: TRBV5-1; CDR3nt: TGCGCCAGCAGCCCAGTATCGGGCGGTGAAGCTTTCTTT; CDR3aa: CASSPVSGGEAFF
j_gene: TRBJ1-2; d_gene: NA; abundance: NA; v_gene: TRBV9; CDR3nt: TGTGCCAGCAGCGTAGCGGGCAGGGATCATGGCTACACCTTC; CDR3aa: CASSVAGRDHGYTF
j_gene: TRBJ2-5; d_gene: NA; abundance: NA; v_gene: TRBV19; CDR3nt: TGTGCCAGTAGTATGCGAGGGACCTTTAAACTACCCTCGTACTTC; CDR3aa: CASSMRGTFKLPSYF
j_gene: TRBJ1-2; d_gene: NA; abundance: NA; v_gene: TRBV14; CDR3nt: TGTGCCAGCAGCCAAGAACATAACTATGGCTACACCTTC; CDR3aa: CASSQEHNYGYTF
j_gene: TRBJ1-6; d_gene: TRBD1; abundance: NA; v_gene: TRBV4-1; CDR3nt: TGCGCCAGCAGCCAACCTGCCGGGACAGGGTATTCACCCCTCCACTTT; CDR3aa: CASSQPAGTGYSPLHF
j_gene: TRBJ2-5; d_gene: NA; abundance: few; v_gene: TRBV10-3; CDR3nt: TGTGCCATCAGTAGCGGGCTTACAGGCTCGGAGACCCAGTACTTC; CDR3aa: CAISSGLTGSETQYF
j_gene: TRBJ2-4; d_gene: NA; abundance: NA; v_gene: TRBV10-1; CDR3nt: TGCGCCAGCAGTTTCGTGGACATTCAGTACTTC; CDR3aa: CASSFVDIQYF
j_gene: TRBJ2-6; d_gene: TRBD1; abundance: NA; v_gene: TRBV20-1; CDR3nt: TGCAGTGCTAGTGGGACAGGGACTGGGGCCAACGTCCTGACTTTC; CDR3aa: CSASGTGTGANVLTF
j_gene: TRBJ2-1; d_gene: TRBD2; abundance: NA; v_gene: TRBV6-5; CDR3nt: TGTGCCAGCGCATCCTTAGCGGGAGGTTACAATGAGCAGTTCTTC; CDR3aa: CASASLAGGYNEQFF
j_gene: TRBJ2-5; d_gene: TRBD1; abundance: NA; v_gene: TRBV19; CDR3nt: TGTGCCAGTAGTAATACCCTCGGGACAGGGTCGCGGGAGACCCAGTACTTC; CDR3aa: CASSNTLGTGSRETQYF
j_gene: TRBJ1-1; d_gene: NA; abundance: NA; v_gene: TRBV5-1; CDR3nt: TGCGCCAGCAGCTGGGACGTCATGAACACTGAAGCTTTCTTT; CDR3aa: CASSWDVMNTEAFF
j_gene: TRBJ1-1; d_gene: TRBD1; abundance: NA; v_gene: TRBV19; CDR3nt: TGTGCCAGTAGAGCCGGGACAGGGGTTACGGGCACTGAAGCTTTCTTT; CDR3aa: CASRAGTGVTGTEAFF
j_gene: TRBJ1-1; d_gene: NA; abundance: NA; v_gene: TRBV10-3; CDR3nt: TGTGCCATCAGAGGAGGGGGTGAGAACACTGAAGCTTTCTTT; CDR3aa: CAIRGGGENTEAFF
j_gene: TRBJ1-5; d_gene: NA; abundance: NA; v_gene: TRBV4-3; CDR3nt: TGCGCCAGCAGCCAAGATGGGGGTAATCAGCCCCAGCATTTT; CDR3aa: CASSQDGGNQPQHF